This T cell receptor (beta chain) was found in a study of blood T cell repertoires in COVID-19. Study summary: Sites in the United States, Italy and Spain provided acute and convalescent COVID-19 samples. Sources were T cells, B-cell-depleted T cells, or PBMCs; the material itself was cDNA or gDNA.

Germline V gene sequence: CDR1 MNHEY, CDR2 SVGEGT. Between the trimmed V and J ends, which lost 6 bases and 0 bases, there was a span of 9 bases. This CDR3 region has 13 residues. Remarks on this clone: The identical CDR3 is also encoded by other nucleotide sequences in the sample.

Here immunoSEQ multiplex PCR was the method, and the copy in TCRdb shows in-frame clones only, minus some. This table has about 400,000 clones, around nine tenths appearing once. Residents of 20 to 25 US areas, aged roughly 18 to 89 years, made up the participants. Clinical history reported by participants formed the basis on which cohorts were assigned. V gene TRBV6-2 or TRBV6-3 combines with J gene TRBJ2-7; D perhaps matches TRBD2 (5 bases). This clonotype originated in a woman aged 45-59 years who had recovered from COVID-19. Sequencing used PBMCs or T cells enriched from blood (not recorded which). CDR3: CASSWTVSYEQYF. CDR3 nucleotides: TGTGCCAGCAGCTGGACTGTCTCCTACGAGCAGTACTTC.